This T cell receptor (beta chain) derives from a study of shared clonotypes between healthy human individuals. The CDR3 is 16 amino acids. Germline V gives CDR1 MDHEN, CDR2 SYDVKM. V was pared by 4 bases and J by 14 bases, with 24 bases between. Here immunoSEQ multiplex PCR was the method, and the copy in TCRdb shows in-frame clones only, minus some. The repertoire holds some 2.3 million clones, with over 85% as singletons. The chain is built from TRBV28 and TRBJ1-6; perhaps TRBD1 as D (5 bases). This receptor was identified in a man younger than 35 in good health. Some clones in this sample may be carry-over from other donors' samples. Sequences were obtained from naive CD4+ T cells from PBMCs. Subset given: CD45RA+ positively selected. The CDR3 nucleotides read TGTGCCAGCAGTTCTAATACTCGGGCCCGCTGGGGGACCCTCCACTTT. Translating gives CASSSNTRARWGTLHF.